Following are 13 T cell receptor beta chains from one sample sequenced in a study of T cell repertoires in cytomegalovirus infection. These receptors' antigens are unknown. MiXCR, applied by TCRdb to the reads, yields one record per CDR3 protein. The table records 200,000 or so distinct CDR3 sequences, about 38% of them present only once. The sample consisted of CD8+ T cells from cultured PBMCs, taken from culture after CMV antigen stimulation. These TCRs come from a human donor in good health (CMV status not recorded). Some clones in this sample may be carry-over from other donors' samples.

The V and J genes are TRBV20-1 and TRBJ1-5, with TRBD1 identical over 8 bases. From germline, CDR1 is DFQATT and CDR2 SNEGSKA (reference sequence). This CDR3 comprises 16 residues. V lost 4 bases and J lost 6; bases outside the gene matches: 14. The CDR3 region has the DNA TGCAGTGCTAAAGGTCCGACGACAGGGGCAATTCAGCCCCAGCATTTT. Amino acid sequence: CSAKGPTTGAIQPQHF.

This clonotype was picked up many times. V usage is TRBV7-2 and J usage is TRBJ2-5; 8 nucleotides line up with TRBD2. Germline CDR1 SGHTA, CDR2 FQGNSA. The V segment lost 8 bases and the J segment 2 bases; nucleotides outside the gene matches: 13. This CDR3 has 16 amino acids. CDR3 nucleotide sequence: TGTGCCAGCGGACCCGCCGACGCGGGAGGACAAGAGACCCAGTACTTC. Translated, it gives CASGPADAGGQETQYF. The entire variable domain, with the rest obtained from reference TRBV7-2 and TRBJ2-5, is as follows: GAGVSQSPSNKVTEKGKDVELRCDPISGHTALYWYRQSLGQGLEFLIYFQGNSAPDKSGLPSDRFSAERTGGSVSTLTIQRTQQEDSAVYLCASGPADAGGQETQYFGPGTRLLVL.

This clonotype was seen a handful of times. The V and J genes are TRBV7-3 and TRBJ2-1, with 11 nucleotides matching TRBD2. CDR3 size: 15 residues. Per the germline V gene, CDR1 is SGHTA and CDR2 is FQGTGA. V shed 5 bases and J 6 bases; nucleotides not matched to a gene: 6. The CDR3 region has the DNA TGTGCCAGCAGCCAGACTAGCGGGACCTTCAATGAGCAGTTCTTC. Encoded protein: CASSQTSGTFNEQFF.

The chain joins TRBV7-8 to TRBJ2-1, with TRBD2 matching over 7 bases. Looked up from germline, CDR1 is SGHVS and CDR2 is FQNEAQ. V lost 5 bases, J lost 0 bases, and 4 bases stayed unmatched. CDR3 size: 15 residues. DNA of the CDR3: TGTGCCAGCAGCCGAGCTAGCGGCTCCTACAATGAGCAGTTCTTC. Translating it yields CASSRASGSYNEQFF. The full variable domain, with the rest looked up from reference TRBV7-8 and TRBJ2-1, is GAGVSQSPRYKVAKRGQDVALRCDPISGHVSLFWYQQALGQGPEFLTYFQNEAQLDKSGLPSDRFFAERPEGSVSTLKIQRTQQEDSAVYLCASSRASGSYNEQFFGPGTRLTVL.

The chain recombines TRBV2 with TRBJ2-1; no reliable D call. This CDR3 has 17 residues. Trimming pared 5 bases from V and 8 bases from J, leaving 25 bases between. Germline CDR1 and CDR2: SNHLY and FYNNEI. CDR3 sequence reads: CASSPHTPAEEWDEQFF. The CDR3 bases are TGTGCCAGCAGTCCCCATACTCCGGCCGAAGAGTGGGATGAGCAGTTCTTC.

This clonotype showed up just a few times. The chain has TRBV3-1 and TRBJ2-7, with D tentatively TRBD1 (5 bases). The CDR3 runs to 15 residues. V gave up 1 base and J gave up 3 bases, with 13 bases separating them. The germline CDR1 and CDR2 sequences are LGHDT and YNNKEL (reference sequence). The CDR3: CASSQGRTNDYEQYF. The DNA for the CDR3 is TGTGCCAGCAGCCAAGGACGGACAAATGACTACGAGCAGTACTTC.

Written as DNA, the CDR3 is TGTGCCAGCAGTTTAGGGCGGGAGGCCCCTCGAGAGACCCAGTACTTC. Encoded protein: CASSLGREAPRETQYF. This chain joins TRBV27 and TRBJ2-5, with TRBD2 matching over 8 bases. Germline V gene lookup returns CDR1 MNHEY and CDR2 SMNVEV (reference sequence). The junction had 9 bases not matched to a gene; V was cut back by 2 bases and J by 4 bases. There are 16 residues in the CDR3.

This clonotype has a count of ten or more. The V and J genes are TRBV7-8 and TRBJ2-1; 7 bases are shared with TRBD1. The CDR3 loop spans 17 amino acids. V was clipped by 4 bases and J by 0 bases; unmatched bases: 9. Germline lookup yields CDR1 SGHVS and CDR2 FQNEAQ. The CDR3 DNA reads as TGTGCCAGCAGCTCGGGGACAGCTTTTTCCTCCTACAATGAGCAGTTCTTC. It translates to CASSSGTAFSSYNEQFF. Combining the CDR3 with reference TRBV7-8 and TRBJ2-1 gives the whole variable domain GAGVSQSPRYKVAKRGQDVALRCDPISGHVSLFWYQQALGQGPEFLTYFQNEAQLDKSGLPSDRFFAERPEGSVSTLKIQRTQQEDSAVYLCASSSGTAFSSYNEQFFGPGTRLTVL.

This clonotype was recorded a few times. The V call is TRBV19, the J call TRBJ1-1, with a possible D match to TRBD1 (5 bases). V lost 4 bases and J 1 base, leaving 13 bases between the germline ends. The CDR3 consists of 15 residues. Germline CDR1 reads LNHDA; CDR2 reads SQIVND (reference sequence). CDR3 sequence (DNA): TGTGCCAGTAGTACATCCGGGACGGGGAACACTGAAGCTTTCTTT. Translation: CASSTSGTGNTEAFF.

This clonotype was picked up a small number of times. This chain links TRBV7-2 with TRBJ1-2, with TRBD1 matching 8 bases. The CDR3 has 15 amino acids. In germline, CDR1 is SGHTA, CDR2 FQGNSA. J lost 4 bases, V lost 3 bases, and 7 bases had no gene match. CDR3 sequence (DNA): TGTGCCAGCAGCTTTTCCGAGGACAGGGTCTATGGCTACACCTTC. Translated, it gives CASSFSEDRVYGYTF.

The chain couples TRBV28 to TRBJ2-1; D may correspond to TRBD1 or TRBD2 (5 bases each). Trimming took 3 bases from V and 8 from J, leaving 14 bases between them. The CDR3 totals 14 residues. Germline assignment: CDR1 MDHEN and CDR2 SYDVKM. The CDR3 DNA reads as TGTGCCAGCAGTTTCCCCGGGGCAGCCCATGAGCAGTTCTTC. Translation gives CASSFPGAAHEQFF. Full variable domain (missing parts from reference TRBV28 and TRBJ2-1): DVKVTQSSRYLVKRTGEKVFLECVQDMDHENMFWYRQDPGLGLRLIYFSYDVKMKEKGDIPEGYSVSREKKERFSLILESASTNQTSMYLCASSFPGAAHEQFFGPGTRLTVL.

This clonotype was found once. This chain joins TRBV12-3 or TRBV12-4 and TRBJ2-1; 11 bases align to TRBD1. V lost 6 bases, J lost 6 bases, and 10 bases stayed unmatched. CDR3 length: 16 residues. This CDR3 reads CASSPRTGQGANEQFF. The CDR3 nucleotides are TGTGCCAGCAGCCCACGTACCGGACAGGGGGCCAATGAGCAGTTCTTC.

The chain carries TRBV6-1 and TRBJ1-5; 10 nucleotides align to TRBD1. The V segment lost 3 bases and the J segment 2 bases; nucleotides outside the gene matches: 1. Germline V gives CDR1 MNHNS, CDR2 SASEGT. The length of the CDR3 is 15 residues. In DNA form, the CDR3 reads TGTGCCAGCAGTGAGGGGACAGGGGGCAATCAGCCCCAGCATTTT. It translates to CASSEGTGGNQPQHF.